This T cell receptor (beta chain) is drawn from a study of T cell responses to AZD1222 COVID-19 vaccine. The study's findings and limits: Along spike, vaccine-associated CD4 TCRs were found throughout, with dominance at 160-218 and 743-854.

Recipients boosted at about 4 weeks or about 12 weeks are pooled. This clone was recorded once. The antigen remains unidentified. Sequenced by immunoSEQ multiplex PCR; TCRdb stores in-frame clones only, minus some. The table includes some 130,000 clones, approximately 90% detected once. The CDR3 loop spans 14 amino acids. Deletions cut 1 base from V and 4 bases from J, with 8 bases between. Germline V gene sequence: CDR1 LNHNV, CDR2 YYDKDF (reference sequence). This rearrangement joins TRBV15 to TRBJ1-5; D uncertain. This TCR derives from an adult who received the AZD1222 COVID-19 vaccine. This specimen consisted of peripheral blood, obtained 28 days after the second AZD1222 dose. CDR3 residues: CATSRGADNQPQHF. In DNA form, the CDR3 reads TGTGCCACCAGCAGAGGGGCAGATAATCAGCCCCAGCATTTT.